This TCR beta chain is from a study of Graves' ophthalmopathy and Graves' hyperthyroidism. In this cohort, patients with other autoimmune diseases, uncontrolled infections, pregnancy or lactation were excluded. As diagnostic evidence, clinical symptoms, serum thyroxine, TRAb, thyroid ultrasound and orbital computed tomography were relied upon. General observations from the study: Detected in blood as well were most expanded thyroid clonotypes with frequency above 0.001. Researchers report that a 13-signature model separated ophthalmopathy from stable hyperthyroidism, posting roughly 90% sensitivity and about 82% specificity.

The V gene lost 1 base and the J gene lost 8 bases, with 14 bases spanning the gap. This CDR3 is built from 15 residues. Germline V lookup: CDR1 SEHNR, CDR2 FQNEAQ (reference sequence). The authors amplified TCR beta CDR3 regions, and they did so from RNA transcripts for repertoire sequencing. HTBI primers were used in a first-round RT-PCR, which preceded a second-round multiplex PCR. Via MiXCR, TCRdb re-called the multiplex PCR reads, giving one row per CDR3 protein. The sample consists of approximately 700,000 distinct CDR3 sequences, 40% of them appearing once. On this clonotype: Its antigen is currently unknown.

Material for sequencing was peripheral blood. The receptor comes from an adult man with Graves' ophthalmopathy. This chain connects TRBV7-9 to TRBJ1-4; the D gene is possibly TRBD1 (6 bases). In DNA, the CDR3 is TGTGCCAGCAGCTTAGGTACAGGGCGTTGGGAAAAACTGTTTTTT. Translated: CASSLGTGRWEKLFF.